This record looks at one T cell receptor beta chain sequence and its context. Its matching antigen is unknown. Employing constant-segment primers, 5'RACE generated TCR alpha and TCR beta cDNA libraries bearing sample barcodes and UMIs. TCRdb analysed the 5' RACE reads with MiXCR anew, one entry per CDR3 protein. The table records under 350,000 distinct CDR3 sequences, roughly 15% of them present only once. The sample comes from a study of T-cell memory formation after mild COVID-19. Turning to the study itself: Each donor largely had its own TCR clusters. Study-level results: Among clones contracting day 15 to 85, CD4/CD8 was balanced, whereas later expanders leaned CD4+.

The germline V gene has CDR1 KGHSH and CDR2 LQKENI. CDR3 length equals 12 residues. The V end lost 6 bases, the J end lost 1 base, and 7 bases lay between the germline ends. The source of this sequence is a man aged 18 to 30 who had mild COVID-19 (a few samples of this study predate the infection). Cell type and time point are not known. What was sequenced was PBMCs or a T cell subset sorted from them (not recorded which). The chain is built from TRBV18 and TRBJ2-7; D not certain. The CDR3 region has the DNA TGTGCCAGCTCGGGCAATTCCTACGAGCAGTACTTC. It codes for CASSGNSYEQYF. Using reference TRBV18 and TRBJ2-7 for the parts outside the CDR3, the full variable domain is NAGVMQNPRHLVRRRGQEARLRCSPMKGHSHVYWYRQLPEEGLKFMVYLQKENIIDESGMPKERFSAEFPKEGPSILRIQQVVRGDSAAYFCASSGNSYEQYFGPGTRLTVT.